The 8 T cell receptor beta chains reported below all come from one sample, sequenced in a study of shared clonotypes between healthy human individuals. Sequencing was performed with immunoSEQ multiplex PCR; in TCRdb, only in-frame clones are kept and a portion is missing. The sample holds roughly 600,000 clones, nearly 98% seen once. Naive CD8 cells were CD45RO-negative, positively selected for CCR7, excluding terminally differentiated effector memory CD45RA+ cells. Input material: naive CD8+ T cells sorted from blood. All receptors come from a man younger than 45 in good health.

This clone was picked up one time. The chain combines TRBV7-9 with TRBJ2-3; the D gene is possibly TRBD2 (5 bases). Germline V gene lookup returns CDR1 SEHNR and CDR2 FQNEAQ (reference sequence). The CDR3 is 16 residues long. V lost 2 bases and J 2 bases, leaving 14 bases between the germline ends. The CDR3 is CASSLSGQRATDTQYF. Here the CDR3 DNA reads TGTGCCAGCAGCTTAAGTGGGCAGAGGGCCACAGATACGCAGTATTTT.

The chain is built from TRBV18 and TRBJ1-1; TRBD1 might be the D (5 bases). Trimming took off 5 bases at V and 1 base at J, with 8 bases between the two ends. The CDR3 contains 13 residues. Germline lookup yields CDR1 KGHSH and CDR2 LQKENI. The CDR3 nucleotides are TGTGCCAGCTCAGCGGACAAGAACACTGAAGCTTTCTTT. Translation: CASSADKNTEAFF.

The gene calls are TRBV4-3 and TRBJ2-1, with TRBD1 as a possible D gene (5 bases). The CDR3 contains 14 residues. V dropped 1 base and J dropped 8 bases, with 12 bases sitting between them. Germline-derived CDR1 and CDR2 are LGHNA and YSLEER. This chain's CDR3 is CASSQGQLVDEQFF. Here the CDR3 DNA reads TGCGCCAGCAGCCAAGGACAGCTGGTAGATGAGCAGTTCTTC.

The genes are TRBV4-1 and TRBJ1-2, with D possibly matching TRBD1 (5 bases). V was cut by 0 bases and J by 8 bases, with 13 bases left in between. CDR1 and CDR2 from the germline V gene are MGHRA and YSYEKL. CDR3 length: 14 residues. The CDR3 nucleotides are TGCGCCAGCAGCCAAGAGGGGACCAGGGAGGGCTACACCTTC. This codes for CASSQEGTREGYTF.

Note on this clone: The sample holds other DNA sequences that translate to the same CDR3. This chain joins TRBV27 and TRBJ1-2; D gene unclear. This CDR3 has 13 residues. The V gene lost 2 bases and the J gene lost 2 bases, with 6 bases spanning the gap. Germline V gene sequence: CDR1 MNHEY, CDR2 SMNVEV (reference sequence). In DNA form, the CDR3 reads TGTGCCAGCAGTTTAGCGGGAAACTATGGCTACACCTTC. Protein product: CASSLAGNYGYTF.

The V call is TRBV7-9, the J call TRBJ2-6, with D hard to call. Germline CDR1 and CDR2: SEHNR and FQNEAQ (reference sequence). This CDR3 spans 14 amino acids. For the CDR3, the DNA is TGTGCTCTCCTACAGCACTCTGGGGCCAACGTCCTGACTTTC. Translating gives CALLQHSGANVLTF.

The chain recombines TRBV7-2 with TRBJ2-2, with 10 bases identical to TRBD2. V dropped 1 base and J dropped 10; count of bases not matched to a gene: 9. Germline V gives CDR1 SGHTA, CDR2 FQGNSA. The CDR3 is 16 amino acids. CDR3 protein: CASSLGGSGRAEELFF. CDR3 sequence (DNA): TGTGCCAGCAGCTTAGGAGGCAGCGGGAGGGCCGAGGAGCTGTTTTTT.

This chain links TRBV11-2 with TRBJ2-1; no clear D. The V gene lost 1 base and the J gene lost 6 bases, with 7 bases spanning the gap. Per the germline V gene, CDR1 is SGHAT and CDR2 is FQNNGV. The CDR3 runs 13 residues. CDR3 bases: TGTGCCAGCAGCTTAGTACGGCCCAATGAGCAGTTCTTC. Its translation is CASSLVRPNEQFF.